This note documents a single TCR beta chain sequence. Sequencing was performed with immunoSEQ multiplex PCR; in TCRdb, only in-frame clones are kept and a portion is missing. The table records around 95,000 clones, around 85% of them present only once. These data come from a study of control samples from healthy donors and cancer patients. Germline loops: CDR1 SGDLS, CDR2 YYNGEE. V was clipped by 1 base and J by 4 bases, with 11 bases between them. The CDR3 spans 14 residues. Specimen: blood. The sequence derives from a man under 40 in good health. V is TRBV9 and J is TRBJ1-2; no clear D gene. The CDR3 sequence: CASSVSTGSYGYTF. The CDR3 coding sequence is TGTGCCAGCAGCGTAAGTACGGGATCCTATGGCTACACCTTC.